These 8 T cell receptor beta chains were sequenced from one sample in a study of neurological immune-mediated disorders. The time point denotes: longitudinal time-point 3. TCRdb fed the 5' RACE reads into MiXCR, producing one record per CDR3 protein. In the table there are 95,000 to 110,000 distinct CDR3 sequences, 10% to 12% of which are singletons. Sample: PBMCs. The receptors originated from a female donor with HTLV-1-associated myelopathy (HAM/TSP).

This clonotype was counted ten times or more. The CDR3 DNA reads TGTGCCAGCAGTTTAGCTCAGGGAAACATTCAGTACTTC. This gives the protein CASSLAQGNIQYF. The V gene is TRBV12-3 or TRBV12-4, the J gene TRBJ2-4; tentatively, D is TRBD1 (5 bases). This CDR3 spans 13 amino acids. Trimming pared 0 bases from V and 6 bases from J, leaving 6 bases between.

This clonotype was seen repeatedly, ten times or more. The chain carries TRBV7-8 and TRBJ1-1, with D possibly matching TRBD1 (5 bases). The length of the CDR3 is 17 residues. Germline CDR1 SGHVS, CDR2 FQNEAQ. V lost 4 bases, J lost 1 base, and 19 bases lay in between. CDR3 DNA sequence: TGTGCCAGCAGCTCAAAGATGATCGGGGCTAGGAACACTGAAGCTTTCTTT. Translating it yields CASSSKMIGARNTEAFF.

There are many counts of this clonotype. The rearrangement links TRBV28 to TRBJ1-3, with a possible D match to TRBD1 (5 bases). Germline CDR1 and CDR2: MDHEN and SYDVKM. The CDR3 covers 15 residues. V was clipped by 7 bases and J by 5 bases, with 18 bases between them. CDR3 in amino acids: CASISPGLGRNTIYF. CDR3 DNA sequence: TGTGCCAGCATATCACCGGGACTGGGGAGAAACACCATATATTTT.

This clonotype has ten or more counts. The chain employs TRBV5-1 and TRBJ2-7; 9 nucleotides line up with TRBD2. The CDR3 has 14 residues. Unmatched junction bases numbered 6, after V lost 3 bases and J lost 5 bases. Germline values: CDR1 SGHRS, CDR2 YFSETQ. CDR3 loop: CASSSAGTSHEQYF. For the CDR3, the DNA is TGCGCCAGCAGCTCTGCCGGGACTAGCCACGAGCAGTACTTC.

Comments on this clonotype: This may stem from a read error, because a much larger clone lies one nucleotide away. The rearrangement joins TRBV20-1 to TRBJ2-3, with D possibly being TRBD2 (5 bases). V dropped 6 bases and J dropped 5 bases, with 21 bases sitting between them. Germline-derived CDR1 and CDR2 are DFQATT and SNEGSKA (reference sequence). The CDR3 sequence is 15 residues long. The chain's CDR3 is CSATPIHVEVDTQYF. The CDR3 DNA is TGCAGTGCAACCCCTATTCACGTGGAGGTAGATACGCAGTATTTT.

This clonotype occurred many times. The chain combines TRBV12-3 or TRBV12-4 with TRBJ2-7; 10 nucleotides match TRBD1. The V and J ends lost 8 bases and 7 bases, in that order; junction bases with no gene match: 5. CDR3 length equals 12 residues. CDR3 DNA sequence: TGTGCCAGCTCCCGGGACAGGGGAGAGCAGTACTTC. It codes for CASSRDRGEQYF.

This clonotype was observed many times. J is TRBJ1-2 and V is TRBV7-2; a possible D gene is TRBD1 (5 bases). Germline CDR1 and CDR2: SGHTA and FQGNSA. This CDR3 region has 15 residues. V lost 0 bases and J lost 7, with 15 bases in between. CDR3 sequence (DNA): TGTGCCAGCAGCTTAGCGGGGATGGGGGGATTTGGCTACACCTTC. Protein: CASSLAGMGGFGYTF. Full variable domain (outside the CDR3, taken from reference TRBV7-2 and TRBJ1-2): GAGVSQSPSNKVTEKGKDVELRCDPISGHTALYWYRQSLGQGLEFLIYFQGNSAPDKSGLPSDRFSAERTGGSVSTLTIQRTQQEDSAVYLCASSLAGMGGFGYTFGSGTRLTVV.

This clonotype has a count of ten or more. V is TRBV5-5 and J is TRBJ1-5; D may be TRBD1 (5 bases). Trimming took 2 bases from V and 6 from J, leaving 18 bases between them. The CDR3 contains 16 residues. Looked up from germline, CDR1 is SGHKS and CDR2 is YYEKEE (reference sequence). Here the CDR3 DNA reads TGTGCCAGCAGCTTTTTAGGGGTACAAGTTCCTCAGCCCCAGCATTTT. Translation: CASSFLGVQVPQPQHF.